What follows are 32 T cell receptor beta chains derived from one specimen sequenced in a study of identical twins. One entry per CDR3 protein, called by TCRdb with MiXCR from the 5' RACE reads. The sample lists 750,000 to 950,000 distinct CDR3 sequences, roughly 12% seen once, with about 1.5% in the top ten. The same data also contributed to another study, on yellow fever vaccine responses in identical twins.

Material: PBMCs. The receptors come from a woman in her late teens or twenties in good health.

The CDR3 coding sequence is TGCAGTGCTAGAGACGGGACAGGGAGAGATGGCTACACCTTC. This gives the protein CSARDGTGRDGYTF. The chain uses TRBV20-1 and TRBJ1-2, with 9 bases lining up with TRBD1. This CDR3 is 14 amino acids long. V gave up 0 bases and J gave up 6 bases; unmatched junction bases: 5. CDR1 DFQATT and CDR2 SNEGSKA come from the germline V gene (reference sequence).

This clonotype has more than one count but fewer than ten. The chain employs TRBV11-1 and TRBJ2-1; D perhaps matches TRBD1 (5 bases). Germline V gives CDR1 SGHAT, CDR2 FQDESV (reference sequence). The CDR3 consists of 19 residues. Trimming took 1 base from V and 0 from J, leaving 19 bases between them. Here the CDR3 DNA reads TGTGCCAGCAGCTTAGTCTCTTCCTTTAGACAGAGCTCCTACAATGAGCAGTTCTTC. As protein: CASSLVSSFRQSSYNEQFF.

This clonotype was picked up many times. The chain couples TRBV28 to TRBJ2-7; D may be TRBD1 or TRBD2 (5 bases each). The CDR3 has 13 amino acids. Germline assignment: CDR1 MDHEN and CDR2 SYDVKM. V lost 5 bases and J lost 8, with 16 bases in between. CDR3: CASSPQSPGQQYV. The CDR3 nucleotides are TGTGCCAGCAGTCCCCAATCGCCGGGACAGCAGTACGTC.

The CDR3 DNA is TGTGCCAGCAGCGCTACTTGGAGCGGAGAGACCCAGTACTTC. It is translated as CASSATWSGETQYF. The chain is built from TRBV2 and TRBJ2-5; a possible D gene is TRBD2 (5 bases). Per germline, CDR1 SNHLY and CDR2 FYNNEI. V lost 6 bases and J lost 4, with 15 bases in between. This CDR3 is 14 amino acids long.

The rearrangement links TRBV12-3 or TRBV12-4 to TRBJ1-1; D is uncertain. This CDR3 region has 15 residues. Trimming took 3 bases from V and 0 from J, leaving 11 bases between them. The CDR3 DNA reads as TGTGCCAGCAGTTTTCGTCTGTTCTTGAACACTGAAGCTTTCTTT. It translates to CASSFRLFLNTEAFF.

V and J are TRBV20-1 and TRBJ2-2; D is possibly TRBD2 (5 bases). This CDR3 contains 13 residues. The V end lost 3 bases, the J end lost 4 bases, and 9 bases lay between the germline ends. Germline lookup yields CDR1 DFQATT and CDR2 SNEGSKA (reference sequence). The CDR3 DNA reads TGCAGTGCTAGCGGGGTGATCACCGGGGAGCTGTTTTTT. Translation: CSASGVITGELFF.

In this sample, this clonotype turned up many times. The chain links TRBV6-5 to TRBJ1-2; 10 bases line up with TRBD1. Germline CDR1 is MNHEY and CDR2 is SVGAGI. After removal of 0 bases from V and 7 bases from J, the junction contained 2 bases not matched to a gene. This CDR3 is 14 amino acids long. The CDR3 sequence is CASSYSRDRGGYTF. The CDR3 nucleotides read TGTGCCAGCAGTTACTCCCGGGACAGGGGTGGCTACACCTTC.

This clonotype was seen more than once but under ten times. The V call is TRBV7-8, the J call TRBJ1-3, with D possibly matching TRBD1 (6 bases). The CDR3 runs to 16 residues. Germline values: CDR1 SGHVS, CDR2 FQNEAQ. The V gene lost 1 base and the J gene lost 2 bases, with 12 bases spanning the gap. Here the CDR3 DNA reads TGTGCCAGCAGCTTAGGAGGGGGAGGCGCTGGAAACACCATATATTTT. This sequence encodes CASSLGGGGAGNTIYF.

The J gene is TRBJ2-7, the V gene TRBV20-1, with 14 bases lining up with TRBD2. Per germline, CDR1 DFQATT and CDR2 SNEGSKA (reference sequence). J was trimmed by 3 bases and V by 2 bases; bases with no gene match: 6. The CDR3 has 16 residues. For the CDR3, the DNA is TGCAGTGCTAGACCGGGACTAGCGGGAGTAAACTACGAGCAGTACTTC. Its translation: CSARPGLAGVNYEQYF.

V and J are TRBV2 and TRBJ2-5, with TRBD2 matching over 7 bases. After removal of 8 bases from V and 0 bases from J, the junction contained 12 bases not matched to a gene. The CDR3 sequence is 16 residues long. Germline V CDR1 and CDR2: SNHLY, FYNNEI. CDR3 sequence reads: CASEPSGSLYQETQYF. The CDR3 region has the DNA TGTGCCAGCGAACCTAGCGGCAGCCTCTACCAAGAGACCCAGTACTTC.

The V gene is TRBV3-1, the J gene TRBJ1-1; the D is unclear. Trimming took off 1 base at V and 0 bases at J, with 9 bases between the two ends. There are 15 residues in the CDR3. Germline loops: CDR1 LGHDT, CDR2 YNNKEL (reference sequence). The CDR3 loop reads CASSQGMGLNTEAFF. CDR3 bases: TGTGCCAGCAGCCAAGGCATGGGATTGAACACTGAAGCTTTCTTT.

This clonotype was seen a handful of times. The CDR3 DNA reads as TGTGCCAGTTCCGGGGCGCGGGAGACCCAGTACTTC. Encoded protein: CASSGARETQYF. The rearrangement links TRBV2 to TRBJ2-5; D could derive from TRBD1 or TRBD2 (5 bases each). Germline CDR1 reads SNHLY; CDR2 reads FYNNEI. V dropped 9 bases and J dropped 5 bases, with 13 bases sitting between them. This CDR3 has 12 amino acids.

This clonotype has only a few counts. V is TRBV27 and J is TRBJ2-2; 9 nucleotides agree with TRBD1. This CDR3 comprises 14 residues. J lost 5 bases, V lost 8 bases, and 6 bases had no gene match. CDR1 MNHEY and CDR2 SMNVEV come from the germline V gene (reference sequence). CDR3 coding DNA: TGTGCCAGCCACAGACAGGGGGTTACCGGGGAGCTGTTTTTT. It encodes CASHRQGVTGELFF.

In its sample, this clonotype was seen many times. The chain combines TRBV3-1 with TRBJ1-1; D not certain. The germline gives CDR1 LGHDT, CDR2 YNNKEL (reference sequence). This CDR3 contains 13 residues. The V and J ends lost 3 bases and 1 base respectively, with 6 bases between them. In DNA form, the CDR3 reads TGTGCCAGCAGCCAGGGCGAGAACACTGAAGCTTTCTTT. Protein product: CASSQGENTEAFF. The variable domain in full, completed from reference TRBV3-1 and TRBJ1-1, reads DTAVSQTPKYLVTQMGNDKSIKCEQNLGHDTMYWYKQDSKKFLKIMFSYNNKELIINETVPNRFSPKSPDKAHLNLHINSLELGDSAVYFCASSQGENTEAFFGQGTRLTVV.

This clonotype has more than one count but fewer than ten. V usage is TRBV29-1 and J usage is TRBJ2-7, with 13 bases matching TRBD2. V shed 6 bases and J 4 bases; nucleotides not matched to a gene: 6. The CDR3 loop spans 14 amino acids. Germline V gene data show CDR1 as SQVTM and CDR2 as ANQGSEA. CDR3 sequence reads: CSVALGLAGYEQYF. DNA of the CDR3: TGCAGCGTCGCCCTGGGACTAGCGGGATACGAGCAGTACTTC.

The chain has TRBV13 and TRBJ2-1; the match to TRBD2 covers 16 bases. Germline V gene lookup returns CDR1 PRHDT and CDR2 FYEKMQ (reference sequence). V shed 5 bases and J 2 bases; nucleotides not matched to a gene: 6. The CDR3 sequence is 18 residues long. DNA for the CDR3: TGTGCCAGCAGCCCCGGGACTAGCGGGAGGGAAGCCTACAATGAGCAGTTCTTC. Protein sequence: CASSPGTSGREAYNEQFF.

The chain combines TRBV7-6 with TRBJ2-1; D is unclear. Per the germline V gene, CDR1 is SGHVS and CDR2 is FNYEAQ. The CDR3 runs 13 residues. The ends were cut back, 3 bases at V and 8 bases at J, with 11 bases in the middle. The CDR3 region is CASSFRLGDEQFF. In DNA form, the CDR3 reads TGTGCCAGCAGCTTTAGGTTGGGTGATGAGCAGTTCTTC.

The chain links TRBV11-3 to TRBJ2-7; weak D call: TRBD2 (6 bases). V was cut by 10 bases and J by 7 bases, with 20 bases left in between. The CDR3 is 13 amino acids. Germline CDR1 and CDR2: SGHNT and YENEEA. The CDR3 protein is CATSTIGGSEQYF. The CDR3 DNA reads TGTGCCACCTCTACTATTGGGGGGTCTGAGCAGTACTTC.

The rearrangement uses TRBV24-1 and TRBJ1-2, with 7 bases lining up with TRBD1. V trimming: 3 bases; J trimming: 9 bases; junction bases outside the gene matches: 12. Germline V gene sequence: CDR1 KGHDR, CDR2 SFDVKD. The CDR3 is 15 residues long. The CDR3 loop is CATSDTRQGRMSYTF. CDR3 in DNA: TGTGCCACCAGTGATACCAGACAGGGTCGGATGAGCTACACCTTC.

Ten or more counts support this clonotype. The CDR3 DNA reads TGCGCCAGCAGCATTCATCCGGGGGGAGCCTACGAGCAGTACTTC. Its protein is CASSIHPGGAYEQYF. The V call is TRBV5-1, the J call TRBJ2-7; 7 bases map to TRBD2. This CDR3 is built from 15 residues. The germline V gene has CDR1 SGHRS and CDR2 YFSETQ. The V gene end was trimmed by 4 bases and the J gene end by 2 bases; junction bases not matched to a gene: 9.

V is TRBV5-1 and J is TRBJ2-7; 15 bases map to TRBD2. The CDR3 consists of 15 residues. CDR1 and CDR2 from the germline V gene are SGHRS and YFSETQ. J gave up 7 bases and V 0 bases, and 2 bases lay outside the gene matches. CDR3: CASSLEGLAGGEQYF. The CDR3 nucleotides are TGCGCCAGCAGCTTGGAGGGACTAGCGGGAGGTGAGCAGTACTTC.

The chain recombines TRBV28 with TRBJ2-2, with D possibly called TRBD1 or TRBD2 (5 bases each). The germline V gene has CDR1 MDHEN and CDR2 SYDVKM. CDR3 length equals 19 residues. Trimming took off 8 bases at V and 0 bases at J, with 25 bases between the two ends. CDR3 sequence: CASLSPGTLGPPNTGELFF. The CDR3 DNA sequence: TGTGCCAGCTTATCTCCCGGGACGTTGGGTCCCCCGAACACCGGGGAGCTGTTTTTT. Together with reference TRBV28 and TRBJ2-2, the CDR3 gives the full variable domain: DVKVTQSSRYLVKRTGEKVFLECVQDMDHENMFWYRQDPGLGLRLIYFSYDVKMKEKGDIPEGYSVSREKKERFSLILESASTNQTSMYLCASLSPGTLGPPNTGELFFGEGSRLTVL.

J is TRBJ2-1 and V is TRBV10-2, with 10 nucleotides matching TRBD2. With V trimmed by 10 bases and J by 2 bases, 5 bases remained unmatched. The CDR3 covers 14 residues. Germline values: CDR1 WSHSY, CDR2 SAAADI. This CDR3 is CATLGLAPYNEQFF. CDR3 DNA: TGCGCCACCTTGGGACTAGCGCCCTACAATGAGCAGTTCTTC.

This clonotype was counted only a few times. V gene TRBV29-1 combines with J gene TRBJ1-4; TRBD1 matches at 7 bases. Germline V gene lookup returns CDR1 SQVTM and CDR2 ANQGSEA. Trimming at V came to 4 bases and at J to 7 bases, leaving 9 bases not matched to a gene. The CDR3 is 14 amino acids. CDR3 sequence (DNA): TGCAGCGTTGCTCCGACAGGGAGGGCTGAAAAACTGTTTTTT. The encoded protein is CSVAPTGRAEKLFF.

The chain uses TRBV29-1 and TRBJ2-7; TRBD2 matches at 7 bases. This CDR3 comprises 14 residues. The V segment lost 5 bases and the J segment 1 base; nucleotides outside the gene matches: 8. Germline V CDR1 and CDR2: SQVTM, ANQGSEA. As DNA, the CDR3 is TGCAGCGTTAAATCCCCCGGGAGGTCCTACGAGCAGTACTTC. Translated: CSVKSPGRSYEQYF.

Ten or more counts support this clonotype. The CDR3 sequence is CASSLSSSGLPNTQYF. CDR3 nucleotides: TGTGCCAGCAGCTTGAGTTCTAGCGGACTGCCGAATACGCAGTATTTT. V usage is TRBV7-3 and J usage is TRBJ2-3; 7 nucleotides line up with TRBD2. This CDR3 has 16 residues. J lost 7 bases, V lost 3 bases, and 13 bases had no gene match. CDR1 SGHTA and CDR2 FQGTGA come from the germline V gene.

The chain carries TRBV27 and TRBJ2-1; 13 nucleotides align to TRBD2. The V gene's germline CDR1 is MNHEY and CDR2 SMNVEV (reference sequence). This CDR3 is 15 amino acids long. V gave up 6 bases and J gave up 7 bases; unmatched junction bases: 6. The CDR3 is CASRRGLAGANEQFF. The CDR3 DNA reads TGTGCCAGCAGACGAGGACTAGCGGGAGCAAATGAGCAGTTCTTC.

J is TRBJ2-3 and V is TRBV5-1; 7 bases are shared with TRBD1. Germline CDR1 and CDR2: SGHRS and YFSETQ. This CDR3 has 14 amino acids. V gave up 4 bases and J gave up 2 bases; unmatched junction bases: 4. The CDR3 DNA reads as TGCGCCAGCAGCCGGGACAGACCCACAGATACGCAGTATTTT. Translated: CASSRDRPTDTQYF.

This clonotype was seen at least ten times. The chain carries TRBV24-1 and TRBJ2-1; TRBD2 aligns across 7 bases. The CDR3 is 15 amino acids. The germline V gene encodes CDR1 KGHDR and CDR2 SFDVKD. The trim removed 3 bases at V and 4 bases at J, leaving 5 bases unmatched. The CDR3 loop reads CATSDRLAEYNEQFF. CDR3 DNA sequence: TGTGCCACCAGTGATAGGCTAGCGGAGTACAATGAGCAGTTCTTC.

This clonotype was detected only a few times. The V gene is TRBV10-3, the J gene TRBJ2-7; D perhaps matches TRBD1 (6 bases). The CDR3 has 12 residues. The germline gives CDR1 ENHRY, CDR2 SYGVKD. The V gene lost 10 bases and the J gene lost 6 bases, with 16 bases spanning the gap. Here the CDR3 DNA reads TGTGCCACCGGCAGCAGGGGTGCCGAGCAGTACGTC. This sequence encodes CATGSRGAEQYV.

This chain uses TRBV7-9 with TRBJ2-2; 7 nucleotides align to TRBD1. Germline assignment: CDR1 SEHNR and CDR2 FQNEAQ (reference sequence). CDR3 length: 14 residues. V dropped 5 bases and J dropped 4; count of bases not matched to a gene: 4. The CDR3 protein is CASSRNRGTGELFF. The CDR3 nucleotides are TGTGCCAGCAGCCGTAACAGGGGCACCGGGGAGCTGTTTTTT.

A few counts support this clonotype. This rearrangement joins TRBV4-1 to TRBJ2-1; TRBD1 is a possible D gene (6 bases). Germline V lookup: CDR1 MGHRA, CDR2 YSYEKL. The CDR3 contains 18 residues. Deletions cut 0 bases from V and 1 base from J, with 16 bases between. The CDR3 bases are TGCGCCAGCAGCCAAGAATCATCAGGGGTCCGATCCTACAATGAGCAGTTCTTC. Protein sequence: CASSQESSGVRSYNEQFF.